This T cell receptor beta chain is from a study of blood T cell repertoires in COVID-19. Overall study: The samples span acute and convalescent COVID-19 from the United States, Italy and Spain. T cells, B-cell-depleted T cells, or PBMCs provided the cDNA or gDNA that served as material.

Generated by immunoSEQ multiplex PCR, the TCRdb table keeps only in-frame clones and is missing some. The repertoire holds around 230,000 clones, with approximately 86% as singletons. The sequence was obtained from a man aged 18 to 29 with acute COVID-19. The sample taken for sequencing was PBMCs or T cells enriched from blood (not recorded which).

The CDR3 region has the DNA TGTGCCAGTAGTATGGACGACAGGGGCCCCTACGAGCAGTACTTC. Translation: CASSMDDRGPYEQYF. This chain connects TRBV19 to TRBJ2-7; 8 positions match TRBD1. The CDR3 covers 15 residues. Trimming removed 3 bases from V and 2 bases from J; junction bases left unmatched: 6. Germline CDR1 LNHDA, CDR2 SQIVND (reference sequence).